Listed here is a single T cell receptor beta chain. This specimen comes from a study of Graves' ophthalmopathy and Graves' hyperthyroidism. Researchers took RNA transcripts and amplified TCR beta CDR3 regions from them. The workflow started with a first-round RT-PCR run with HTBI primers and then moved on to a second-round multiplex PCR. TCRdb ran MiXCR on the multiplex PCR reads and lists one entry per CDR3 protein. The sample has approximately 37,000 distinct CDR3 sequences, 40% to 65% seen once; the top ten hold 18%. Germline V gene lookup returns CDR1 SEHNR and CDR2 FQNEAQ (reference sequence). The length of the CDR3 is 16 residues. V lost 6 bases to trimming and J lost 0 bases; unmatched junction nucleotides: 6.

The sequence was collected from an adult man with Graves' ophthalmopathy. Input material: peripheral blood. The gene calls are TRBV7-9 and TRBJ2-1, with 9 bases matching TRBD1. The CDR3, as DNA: TGTGCCAGCAGTACCCCGACAGGGGGCTCCTACAATGAGCAGTTCTTC. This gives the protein CASSTPTGGSYNEQFF.